The 16 T cell receptor beta chains presented below share a single source sample, sequenced in a study of read filtering for tumor transcriptome and immune sequencing. The library was built from 400 ng RNA with molecular barcoded adaptors for alpha/delta and beta/gamma chains. One entry per CDR3 protein results from TCRdb running MiXCR on the reads. Here the sample spans tens of thousands of distinct CDR3 sequences, 20% to 25% being singletons. The sequenced sample consisted of a population of CD138-negative cells sorted from bone marrow. The source of these receptors is a donor older than 35 with multiple myeloma.

This clonotype was seen at least ten times. This may come from a read error, since a much larger clone is one base off. The CDR3 DNA reads as TGCAGTGCTAGGAGTAGGAGATCAAAAGCCGATGAGCAGTTCTTC. It specifies CSARSRRSKADEQFF. The rearrangement uses TRBV20-1 and TRBJ2-1; D uncertain. Trimming stripped 3 bases from V and 8 bases from J, with 20 bases between. The CDR3 totals 15 residues. Germline CDR1 DFQATT, CDR2 SNEGSKA (reference sequence).

Remarks on this clonotype: This likely reflects a read error, since a far larger clone is one base away. The chain couples TRBV7-9 to TRBJ2-1; TRBD2 might be the D (6 bases). The CDR3 extends over 17 amino acids. The germline gives CDR1 SEHNR, CDR2 FQNEAQ (reference sequence). Trimming left V 4 bases short and J 10 bases short, with 26 bases between. This CDR3 is CASSSGLIGAESYEQFF. In DNA, the CDR3 is TGTGCCAGCAGCTCCGGACTAATTGGGGCAGAGTCCTACGAGCAGTTCTTC.

This chain links TRBV18 with TRBJ2-1, with 7 bases aligning to TRBD2. Losses at the gene ends were 4 bases for V and 6 bases for J; bases not matched to a gene: 6. The CDR3 consists of 14 residues. From germline, CDR1 is KGHSH and CDR2 LQKENI. Here the CDR3 reads CASSRGLVGNEQFF. CDR3 coding DNA: TGTGCCAGCTCACGCGGACTAGTCGGCAATGAGCAGTTCTTC.

This clonotype has a count of ten or more. This may be a read error: a much more frequent sequence differs by one nucleotide. The rearrangement joins TRBV5-1 to TRBJ2-1; TRBD2 agrees at 10 bases. V dropped 1 base and J dropped 0; count of bases not matched to a gene: 13. This CDR3 comprises 20 residues. The germline CDR1 and CDR2 sequences are SGHRS and YFSETQ. CDR3 sequence: CASSLKSSGRLRSSYNEQFF. As DNA, the CDR3 is TGCGCCAGCAGCTTGAAAAGTAGCGGGAGGCTGCGGTCCTCCTACAATGAGCAGTTCTTC.

Notes on this clonotype: It is likely a read error: a sequence one base away is far more abundant. Given the absence of the conserved phenylalanine or tryptophan at the CDR3 end, a read error is likely. This rearrangement joins TRBV6-6 to TRBJ2-1; 10 bases are shared with TRBD2. Trimming at V came to 5 bases and at J to 9 bases, leaving 7 bases not matched to a gene. The CDR3 extends over 14 amino acids. Per the germline V gene, CDR1 is MNHNY and CDR2 is SVGAGI (reference sequence). The CDR3 here is CASSASTSGFEQFS. The CDR3 DNA reads as TGTGCCAGCAGTGCCTCGACTAGCGGGTTTGAGCAGTTCTCC.

This clonotype was detected only once. A far larger clone differs by one base, so this is likely a read error. The chain's CDR3 is CASSYIQGSGEPFF. Here the CDR3 DNA reads TGTGCCAGCAGTTACATCCAGGGGTCCGGGGAGCCGTTTTTT. This chain uses TRBV6-6 with TRBJ2-2; D perhaps matches TRBD1 (6 bases). Germline-derived CDR1 and CDR2 are MNHNY and SVGAGI (reference sequence). The CDR3 loop spans 14 amino acids.

The V gene is TRBV14, the J gene TRBJ2-1; 7 nucleotides line up with TRBD2. Germline lookup yields CDR1 SGHDN and CDR2 FVKESK. CDR3 size: 16 residues. J was trimmed by 6 bases and V by 2 bases; bases with no gene match: 10. The CDR3 DNA sequence: TGTGCCAGCAGCCAATGTAATCTAGCGGTGCGCAATGAGCAGTTCTTC. As protein: CASSQCNLAVRNEQFF.

This clonotype was recorded many times. The chain uses TRBV28 and TRBJ2-1; the match to TRBD2 covers 13 bases. Trimming cost V 2 bases and J 9 bases; bases outside gene matches: 1. Per germline, CDR1 MDHEN and CDR2 SYDVKM. CDR3 length: 14 residues. CDR3 protein: CASSLGLAGAEQFF. In nucleotides, the CDR3 is TGTGCCAGCAGTTTAGGACTAGCGGGAGCTGAGCAGTTCTTC.

The table lists this clonotype with many counts. The chain employs TRBV6-5 and TRBJ1-2; a possible D gene is TRBD1 (6 bases). In germline, CDR1 is MNHEY, CDR2 SVGAGI. The CDR3 is made up of 13 amino acids. V lost 7 bases, J lost 8 bases, and 17 bases lay in between. In nucleotides, the CDR3 is TGTGCCAGCACCCCTTCACAGGGTAGAGGCTACACCTTC. Translated: CASTPSQGRGYTF.

This clonotype was detected only once. The junction departs from germline at one end; a sequencing error may be responsible. The V gene is TRBV2, the J gene TRBJ2-2, with TRBD2 matching over 9 bases. CDR1 is SNHLY, CDR2 FYNNEI, per germline. The CDR3 spans 15 residues. Here the CDR3 reads CASSRKAGGTGELLF. In nucleotides, the CDR3 is TGTGCCAGCAGTCGGAAAGCGGGAGGAACCGGGGAGCTGCTTTTT. The full variable domain, completed using reference TRBV2 and TRBJ2-2, is EPEVTQTPSHQVTQMGQEVILRCVPISNHLYFYWYRQILGQKVEFLVSFYNNEISEKSEIFDDQFSVERPDGSNFTLKIRSTKLEDSAMYFCASSRKAGGTGELLFGEGSRLTVL.

There are a few counts of this clonotype. The chain joins TRBV20-1 to TRBJ2-3, with D possibly being TRBD1 or TRBD2 (5 bases each). Trimming pared 2 bases from V and 0 bases from J, leaving 18 bases between. Germline V gene sequence: CDR1 DFQATT, CDR2 SNEGSKA (reference sequence). The CDR3 has 17 amino acids. CDR3 nucleotide sequence: TGCAGTGCTAGATCCCGGGACCCACCCCTTAGCACAGATACGCAGTATTTT. It is translated as CSARSRDPPLSTDTQYF.

J is TRBJ2-1 and V is TRBV29-1; 7 bases are shared with TRBD2. CDR1 SQVTM and CDR2 ANQGSEA come from the germline V gene. The CDR3 has 15 amino acids. V was pared by 4 bases and J by 2 bases, with 8 bases of the junction left unmatched. CDR3 bases: TGCAGCGTTGTCAGGGCCGCGGGAGCCTACAATGAGCAGTTCTTC. Its translation is CSVVRAAGAYNEQFF.

As to this clonotype: A read error may produce the germline difference seen at one junction end. This rearrangement joins TRBV3-1 to TRBJ1-1, with 10 bases lining up with TRBD1. The CDR3 sequence is 14 residues long. The germline CDR1 and CDR2 sequences are LGHDT and YNNKEL (reference sequence). CDR3 nucleotide sequence: TGTGCCTGCAGCCAGGCCGGACAGGGGGCTGAAGCTTTCTTT. Protein sequence: CACSQAGQGAEAFF.

This clonotype has just a few counts. A single base separates this from a much larger clone, so it may be a read error. This rearrangement joins TRBV9 to TRBJ2-3; 8 positions match TRBD2. Germline CDR1 reads SGDLS; CDR2 reads YYNGEE. The CDR3 totals 17 residues. V dropped 4 bases and J dropped 4; count of bases not matched to a gene: 14. CDR3 sequence (DNA): TGTGCCAGCAGCTCTCCGACTAGCGCACAAATTGCAGATACGCAGTATTTT. It codes for CASSSPTSAQIADTQYF.

A few counts support this clonotype. The rearrangement uses TRBV5-6 and TRBJ2-6, with a weak D call TRBD2 (6 bases). The germline V gene encodes CDR1 SGHDT and CDR2 YYEEEE. This CDR3 is built from 15 residues. V was clipped by 4 bases and J by 2 bases, with 10 bases between them. The CDR3 reads CASSPWGAGANVLTF. In DNA form, the CDR3 reads TGTGCCAGCAGCCCATGGGGGGCTGGGGCCAACGTCCTGACTTTC.

This clonotype appeared many times. The chain carries TRBV7-9 and TRBJ2-7, with D uncertain. The CDR3 consists of 12 residues. The germline V gene encodes CDR1 SEHNR and CDR2 FQNEAQ (reference sequence). Trimming removed 1 base from V and 6 bases from J, with 7 bases in between. CDR3 amino acids: CASSLVDSEQYF. CDR3 DNA sequence: TGTGCCAGCAGCTTAGTTGATAGCGAGCAGTACTTC.